This note documents a single T cell receptor (beta chain) sequence. The sample belongs to a study of control samples from healthy donors and cancer patients. The V end lost 4 bases, the J end lost 2 bases, and 14 bases lay between the germline ends. The CDR3 has 15 residues. Germline lookup yields CDR1 ENHRY and CDR2 SYGVKD. The protocol was immunoSEQ multiplex PCR, while the TCRdb copy is restricted to in-frame clones and leaves out a portion. Of about 130,000 clones detected, 70% to 90% appear once; the ten largest clones hold roughly 3.2%. The V and J genes are TRBV10-3 and TRBJ2-5; TRBD1 might be the D (5 bases). The TCR comes from a man in his fifties or sixties in good health. Sequencing was performed on blood. The CDR3 loop is CAISVGAGEQETQYF. The CDR3 bases are TGTGCCATCAGTGTAGGGGCAGGCGAACAAGAGACCCAGTACTTC.